Listed below are T cell receptor beta chains from one sample, sequenced in a study of PD-1 blockade in mismatch repair-deficient tumors. Using immunoSEQ multiplex PCR, the repertoire was profiled, and TCRdb retains in-frame clones only, with some absent. In the table there are about 100,000 clones, about four fifths of which are singletons. The starting material was peripheral blood, obtained around 8 months after starting pembrolizumab. The receptor set was obtained from an adult with mismatch repair-deficient cancer. Both conserved end residues are part of each CDR3. The D gene is left open where the match is weak. For some rows the clone size is stated as once, few or many, or as a class when expanded; others skip it.

J,D,V,size,CDR3,DNA
TRBJ1-5,TRBD1,TRBV27,-,CASRTGGGPNQPQHF,TGTGCCAGCAGGACAGGGGGAGGCCCCAATCAGCCCCAGCATTTT
TRBJ1-4,-,TRBV2,once,CASNAGTATNEKLFF,TGTGCCAGCAATGCTGGGACCGCAACTAATGAAAAACTGTTTTTT
TRBJ2-1,TRBD1,TRBV7-8,-,CASSFQTGVSNEQFF,TGTGCCAGCAGCTTCCAGACAGGGGTCAGCAATGAGCAGTTCTTC
TRBJ1-5,-,TRBV6-5,-,CASSYSMGGGQPQHF,TGTGCCAGCAGTTACTCGATGGGCGGCGGGCAGCCCCAGCATTTT
TRBJ2-7,TRBD2,TRBV19,-,CASSWASGIYEQYF,TGTGCCAGTAGTTGGGCTAGCGGCATTTACGAGCAGTACTTC
TRBJ2-5,TRBD1,TRBV5-6,-,CASSPTGGAETQYF,TGTGCCAGCAGCCCAACAGGGGGCGCGGAGACCCAGTACTTC
TRBJ1-5,-,TRBV30,-,CAWSGLGGLKNQPQHF,TGTGCCTGGAGTGGCCTGGGGGGACTGAAGAATCAGCCCCAGCATTTT
TRBJ1-1,-,TRBV7-9,-,CASSLAKGTTEAFF,TGTGCCAGCAGCTTAGCAAAGGGGACCACTGAAGCTTTCTTT
TRBJ2-2,-,TRBV28,-,CASSPHGARELFF,TGTGCCAGCAGTCCTCACGGGGCTAGGGAGCTGTTTTTT
TRBJ1-2,TRBD1,TRBV5-1,once,CASSFEGAGGYTF,TGCGCCAGCAGCTTTGAGGGGGCGGGTGGCTACACCTTC
TRBJ2-3,-,TRBV7-2,-,CASSLDSGLPPLF,TGTGCCAGCAGCTTAGATTCAGGGCTTCCCCCTCTTTTT
TRBJ2-7,-,TRBV6-5,once,CASSGVYEQYF,TGTGCCAGCAGCGGGGTCTACGAGCAGTACTTC
TRBJ2-5,-,TRBV9,-,CASSVGTAGETQYF,TGTGCCAGCAGCGTAGGCACAGCCGGGGAGACCCAGTACTTC
TRBJ2-5,TRBD1,TRBV11-3,-,CASSLGTGFFQETQYF,TGTGCCAGCAGCCTAGGGACAGGGTTCTTCCAAGAGACCCAGTACTTC
TRBJ2-7,-,TRBV9,-,CASSRGYEQYF,TGTGCCAGCAGCCGTGGGTACGAGCAGTACTTC
TRBJ1-4,-,TRBV9,-,CASSAFEGRDEKLFF,TGTGCCAGCAGCGCCTTCGAGGGGAGGGATGAAAAACTGTTTTTT
TRBJ2-7,-,TRBV5-8,many,CASSLIRGRGHEQYF,TGTGCCAGCAGCTTGATCCGGGGGCGGGGGCACGAGCAGTACTTC
TRBJ2-1,-,TRBV29-1,-,CSVDSLIGGREQFF,TGCAGCGTTGACAGTCTCATAGGTGGTCGTGAGCAGTTCTTC
TRBJ1-1,-,TRBV15,-,CATSRDSQVSTEAFF,TGTGCCACCAGCAGAGATTCACAGGTTAGCACTGAAGCTTTCTTT
TRBJ1-4,-,TRBV7-9,-,CASSTAGSPEKLFF,TGTGCCAGCAGTACCGCGGGGTCTCCTGAAAAACTGTTTTTT
TRBJ2-3,-,TRBV11-2,-,CASSVQVGEDTQYF,TGTGCCAGCAGCGTCCAGGTGGGGGAAGATACGCAGTATTTT
TRBJ2-7,TRBD1,TRBV2,-,CASSDPGQGIARPYEQYF,TGTGCCAGCAGTGACCCGGGACAGGGCATAGCCCGGCCCTACGAGCAGTACTTC
TRBJ2-1,-,TRBV9,once,CASSEGPHNEQFF,TGTGCCAGCAGCGAGGGACCGCACAATGAGCAGTTCTTC
TRBJ1-2,TRBD1,TRBV2,-,CASRDRGYGYTF,TGTGCCAGCAGGGACAGGGGCTATGGCTACACCTTC
TRBJ2-3,-,TRBV10-3,-,CAISAKEGADTQYF,TGTGCCATCAGTGCGAAGGAGGGGGCAGATACGCAGTATTTT
TRBJ2-1,TRBD2,TRBV4-1,many,CASSQGPASGYNEQFF,TGCGCCAGCAGCCAAGGTCCGGCTAGCGGATACAATGAGCAGTTCTTC
TRBJ2-5,-,TRBV7-9,-,CASSLTVGRGGTQYF,TGTGCCAGCAGCTTAACCGTCGGCAGGGGAGGGACCCAGTACTTC
TRBJ1-2,TRBD1,TRBV10-3,-,CAISAQQGFLSGYTF,TGTGCCATCAGTGCCCAACAGGGGTTTCTTTCGGGCTACACCTTC
TRBJ1-1,-,TRBV18,-,CASSPRASRDTEAFF,TGTGCCAGCTCACCTCGGGCCTCAAGGGACACTGAAGCTTTCTTT
TRBJ2-7,TRBD2,TRBV27,-,CASSLSGWAGGRLSYEQYF,TGTGCCAGCAGTTTATCGGGGTGGGCGGGGGGCCGCCTCTCCTACGAGCAGTACTTC
TRBJ2-6,TRBD2,TRBV28,-,CASTPSGSSSGANVLTF,TGTGCCAGCACCCCTAGCGGGAGTAGCTCTGGGGCCAACGTCCTGACTTTC
TRBJ1-3,TRBD1,TRBV7-8,-,CASSSPLRGLPIYF,TGTGCCAGCAGCTCGCCGCTCAGGGGGCTACCCATATATTTT
TRBJ2-7,-,TRBV2,-,CASSEATPSDF,TGTGCCAGCAGTGAAGCGACACCTAGCGACTTC
TRBJ2-1,-,TRBV11-2,-,CASSPRAGSNEQFF,TGTGCCAGCAGCCCGAGGGCCGGATCAAATGAGCAGTTCTTC
TRBJ2-2,-,TRBV6-5,-,CASRPHGGGELFF,TGTGCCAGCAGACCCCACGGTGGCGGGGAGCTGTTTTTT
TRBJ1-3,TRBD1,TRBV16,-,CASSRDRAGNTIYF,TGTGCCAGCAGCCGGGACAGGGCCGGAAACACCATATATTTT
TRBJ2-7,-,TRBV11-3,-,CASSLEGYEQYF,TGTGCCAGCAGCCTAGAGGGCTACGAGCAGTACTTC
TRBJ1-3,-,TRBV7-9,-,CASSPGFGNTIYF,TGTGCCAGCAGCCCGGGCTTCGGAAACACCATATATTTT
TRBJ1-2,-,TRBV13,few,CASSLARDHGYTF,TGTGCCAGCAGCTTAGCCAGGGACCATGGCTACACCTTC
TRBJ2-7,TRBD2,TRBV11-2,once,CASSLELAGGGEQYF,TGTGCCAGCAGCTTAGAATTAGCGGGAGGAGGCGAGCAGTACTTC
TRBJ1-2,-,TRBV4-2,few,CASSQGQTNPYGYTF,TGTGCCAGCAGCCAAGGACAGACCAATCCTTATGGCTACACCTTC
TRBJ2-4,-,TRBV4-3,-,CASSQDFGGRGKNIQYF,TGCGCCAGCAGCCAAGATTTTGGGGGCCGGGGCAAAAACATTCAGTACTTC